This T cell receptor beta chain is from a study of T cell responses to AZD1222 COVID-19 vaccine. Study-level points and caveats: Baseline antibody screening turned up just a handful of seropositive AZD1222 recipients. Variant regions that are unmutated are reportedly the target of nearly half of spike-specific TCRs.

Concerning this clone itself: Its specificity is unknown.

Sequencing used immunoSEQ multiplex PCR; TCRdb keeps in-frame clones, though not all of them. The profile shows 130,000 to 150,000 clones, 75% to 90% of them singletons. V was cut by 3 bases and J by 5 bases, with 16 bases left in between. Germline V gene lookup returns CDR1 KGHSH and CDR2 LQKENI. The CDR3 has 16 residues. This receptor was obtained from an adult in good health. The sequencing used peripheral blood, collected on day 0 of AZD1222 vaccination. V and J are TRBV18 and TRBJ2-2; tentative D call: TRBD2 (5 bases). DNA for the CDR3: TGTGCCAGCTCACCCCCCGGGGTTAGAAAAACCGGGGAGCTGTTTTTT. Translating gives CASSPPGVRKTGELFF.